This T cell receptor (beta chain) originates from a study of cytomegalovirus exposure and HLA in healthy donors. Overall study: Genotyping of under 500 donors showed that roughly 80% belonged to the Caucasian-associated ancestry cluster.

This clone has just a few counts. Antigen specificity is unknown. The PCR employed 60 Vbeta primers together with 13 Jbeta primers. The assay was immunoSEQ multiplex PCR, and TCRdb's table has in-frame clones only and misses some. The sample carries roughly 170,000 clones, under 80% recorded once. Germline lookup yields CDR1 KGHSH and CDR2 LQKENI. The ends were cut back, 3 bases at V and 9 bases at J, with 12 bases in the middle. This CDR3 has 14 residues. Study conclusions and caveats: Analyses of presence and absence presupposed an approximately uniform sequencing depth across donors. In a later analysis, fewer than 20,000 TCR beta sequences were associated with HLA alleles at 0.05 false discovery rate.

The chain uses TRBV18 and TRBJ1-6; D gene uncertain. The sequencing input was PBMCs. The TCR sequence derives from a woman between 45 and 65 years old in good health and CMV-seropositive. Here the CDR3 DNA reads TGTGCCAGCTCACCGGAGGTAGCGGTTTCACCCCTCCACTTT. Translated, it gives CASSPEVAVSPLHF.